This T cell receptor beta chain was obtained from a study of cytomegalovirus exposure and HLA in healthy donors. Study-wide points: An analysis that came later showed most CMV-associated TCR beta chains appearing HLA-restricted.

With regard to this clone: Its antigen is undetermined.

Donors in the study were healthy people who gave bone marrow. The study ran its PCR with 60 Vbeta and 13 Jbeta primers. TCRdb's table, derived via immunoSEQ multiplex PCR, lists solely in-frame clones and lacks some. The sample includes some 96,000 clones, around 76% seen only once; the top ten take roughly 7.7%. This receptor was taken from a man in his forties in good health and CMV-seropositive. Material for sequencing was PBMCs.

The CDR3 reads CASSRNTPASGGVETQYF. DNA of the CDR3: TGTGCCAGCTCACGTAATACCCCGGCCAGCGGGGGAGTGGAGACCCAGTACTTC. The chain recombines TRBV18 with TRBJ2-5; TRBD2 matches 8 bases. CDR3 length: 18 residues. J lost 5 bases, V lost 4 bases, and 18 bases had no gene match. From germline, CDR1 is KGHSH and CDR2 LQKENI.